These 29 T cell receptor beta chains were all obtained from the same sample, sequenced in a study of blood T cell repertoires in COVID-19. The repertoire was sequenced with immunoSEQ multiplex PCR; TCRdb's copy has only in-frame clones and lacks some. This table has around 250,000 clones, roughly 89% appearing once. Sequencing input: peripheral blood. The receptors were sampled from a woman aged 30 to 39 with active or convalescent COVID-19.

This chain uses TRBV3-1 (or the pseudogene TRBV3-2) with TRBJ2-7; tentatively, D is TRBD1 (6 bases). The V gene lost 1 base and the J gene lost 2 bases, with 12 bases spanning the gap. Germline CDR1 is LGHDT and CDR2 is YNNKEL (reference sequence). This CDR3 is built from 15 residues. CDR3 in amino acids: CASSQGERTAYEQYF. Here the CDR3 DNA reads TGTGCCAGCAGCCAAGGGGAGCGGACAGCCTACGAGCAGTACTTC.

The chain joins TRBV6-2 or TRBV6-3 to TRBJ1-4; D gene uncertain. This CDR3 is built from 13 residues. Trimming took off 6 bases at V and 4 bases at J, with 9 bases between the two ends. From germline, CDR1 is MNHEY and CDR2 SVGEGT. CDR3 in DNA: TGTGCCAGCAGCCACGACTATAATGAAAAACTGTTTTTT. Its protein product is CASSHDYNEKLFF.

This chain uses TRBV7-8 with TRBJ1-1; D is unresolved. Germline V gene data show CDR1 as SGHVS and CDR2 as FQNEAQ. V dropped 0 bases and J dropped 0 bases, with 11 bases sitting between them. The CDR3 consists of 16 residues. The CDR3: CASSLALGSMNTEAFF. CDR3 DNA: TGTGCCAGCAGCTTAGCACTGGGCTCAATGAACACTGAAGCTTTCTTT.

The chain links TRBV14 to TRBJ1-2; 7 nucleotides align to TRBD1. V lost 0 bases, J lost 8 bases, and 6 bases stayed unmatched. This CDR3 comprises 14 residues. The V gene's germline CDR1 is SGHDN and CDR2 FVKESK. The chain's CDR3 is CASSQDDRVRGYTF. CDR3 nucleotide sequence: TGTGCCAGCAGCCAAGACGACAGGGTTAGAGGCTACACCTTC.

The chain carries TRBV30 and TRBJ1-6; maybe TRBD1 (6 bases). Trimming shortened V by 3 bases and J by 0 bases, and 9 bases separated the two germline ends. The CDR3 consists of 15 residues. From germline, CDR1 is GTSNPN and CDR2 SVGIG (reference sequence). CDR3 amino acids: CAWRDRSSYNSPLHF. For the CDR3, the DNA is TGTGCCTGGAGAGACAGGAGCTCCTATAATTCACCCCTCCACTTT.

The chain uses TRBV7-2 and TRBJ1-3, with D possibly TRBD1 on 5 matching bases. Trimming cost V 3 bases and J 0 bases, with 9 bases left between them. CDR1 and CDR2 (germline): SGHTA, FQGNSA. The CDR3 loop spans 15 amino acids. CDR3 loop: CASSLGGFSGNTIYF. CDR3 coding DNA: TGTGCCAGCAGCTTGGGGGGATTCTCTGGAAACACCATATATTTT.

J is TRBJ2-5 and V is TRBV29-1; 8 nucleotides agree with TRBD1. The CDR3 is 13 residues long. From germline, CDR1 is SQVTM and CDR2 ANQGSEA. Trimming cost V 7 bases and J 5 bases; bases outside gene matches: 9. CDR3 coding DNA: TGCAGCGCCCGATGGTCAGGGGGCGAGACCCAGTACTTC. Protein: CSARWSGGETQYF.

The chain links TRBV5-1 to TRBJ2-1, with TRBD1 matching over 11 bases. CDR1 is SGHRS and CDR2 is YFSETQ in the germline V gene. J lost 0 bases, V lost 4 bases, and 3 bases had no gene match. The CDR3 contains 16 residues. DNA of the CDR3: TGCGCCAGCAGCCGAGGGACAGGGGGCTCCTACAATGAGCAGTTCTTC. As protein: CASSRGTGGSYNEQFF.

V usage is TRBV5-1 and J usage is TRBJ2-3; 8 nucleotides line up with TRBD2. The CDR3 extends over 17 amino acids. Trimming removed 2 bases from V and 2 bases from J; junction bases left unmatched: 10. Germline V gene lookup returns CDR1 SGHRS and CDR2 YFSETQ. CDR3 in amino acids: CASSLPLGSGVTDTQYF. CDR3 sequence (DNA): TGCGCCAGCAGCTTACCCCTCGGTAGCGGGGTCACAGATACGCAGTATTTT.

The gene calls are TRBV30 and TRBJ1-1, with 9 bases that match TRBD1. This CDR3 region has 14 residues. V shed 5 bases, J shed 1 base, and the junction held 5 bases outside the gene matches. The germline CDR1 and CDR2 sequences are GTSNPN and SVGIG (reference sequence). Written as DNA, the CDR3 is TGTGCCTGGGATGGGGACAGGGAGAACACTGAAGCTTTCTTT. This sequence encodes CAWDGDRENTEAFF.

The gene calls are TRBV21-1 and TRBJ1-1; the DNA was not used to check the table's D call, TRBD1. TRBV21-1 is assigned pseudogene status. CDR3 length equals 16 residues. The chain's CDR3 is CASSTKRQGPNTEAFF. In nucleotides, the CDR3 is TGTGCCAGCAGCACCAAGAGACAGGGTCCGAACACTGAAGCTTTCTTT.

The rearrangement uses TRBV6-5 and TRBJ2-2; TRBD1 might be the D (6 bases). Germline lookup yields CDR1 MNHEY and CDR2 SVGAGI. The CDR3 loop spans 14 amino acids. Trimming stripped 8 bases from V and 4 bases from J, with 14 bases between. DNA for the CDR3: TGTGCCAGCGAGCGGATCAGGGGCACCGGGGAGCTGTTTTTT. Translation: CASERIRGTGELFF.

This clone was seen only once. The chain has TRBV5-1 and TRBJ1-1; a weak D match, TRBD1 (5 bases). The CDR3 sequence is 15 residues long. Trimming stripped 4 bases from V and 1 base from J, with 14 bases between. The germline gives CDR1 SGHRS, CDR2 YFSETQ. The CDR3 coding sequence is TGCGCCAGCAGCCCTCGGCAGGGCTCGAACACTGAAGCTTTCTTT. It specifies CASSPRQGSNTEAFF.

The rearrangement uses TRBV19 and TRBJ2-1; D not certain. V was trimmed by 4 bases and J by 10 bases, leaving 8 bases between them. The CDR3 extends over 11 amino acids. Per the germline V gene, CDR1 is LNHDA and CDR2 is SQIVND (reference sequence). The DNA for the CDR3 is TGTGCCAGTAGTACGCGAGAGGAGCAGTTCTTC. It encodes CASSTREEQFF.

This chain joins TRBV11-2 and TRBJ2-4; TRBD2 matches at 10 bases. CDR3 length: 20 residues. The V segment lost 0 bases and the J segment 1 base; nucleotides outside the gene matches: 12. Germline CDR1 reads SGHAT; CDR2 reads FQNNGV. The CDR3, as DNA: TGTGCCAGCAGCTTAGATCAGCACAGGACTAGCGGTGACGCCAAAAACATTCAGTACTTC. It specifies CASSLDQHRTSGDAKNIQYF.

The chain uses TRBV12-3 or TRBV12-4 and TRBJ1-6; D call uncertain. The V gene lost 7 bases and the J gene lost 4 bases, with 8 bases spanning the gap. There are 13 residues in the CDR3. CDR3 sequence reads: CASTPTYNSPLHF. The CDR3 coding sequence is TGTGCCAGCACCCCAACATATAATTCACCCCTCCACTTT.

This chain connects TRBV18 to TRBJ1-5; TRBD1 aligns across 9 bases. J lost 6 bases, V lost 2 bases, and 5 bases had no gene match. Germline V gene data show CDR1 as KGHSH and CDR2 as LQKENI. The CDR3 is 15 residues long. The CDR3 is CASSPTGGRGQPQHF. The CDR3 coding sequence is TGTGCCAGCTCACCAACAGGGGGCAGGGGTCAGCCCCAGCATTTT.

This sequence joins TRBV6-6 and TRBJ1-2; the D gene is possibly TRBD1 (5 bases). V was cut by 4 bases and J by 3 bases, with 15 bases left in between. This CDR3 region has 15 residues. Germline V gene lookup returns CDR1 MNHNY and CDR2 SVGAGI (reference sequence). CDR3 amino acids: CASSSLGGSYYGYTF. CDR3 DNA: TGTGCCAGCAGTTCCCTGGGGGGTTCGTACTATGGCTACACCTTC.

As regards this clone: Other nucleotide sequences in the sample specify the same CDR3. V usage is TRBV10-3 and J usage is TRBJ2-2, with TRBD1 matching 11 bases. Losses at the gene ends were 8 bases for V and 4 bases for J; bases not matched to a gene: 3. In germline, CDR1 is ENHRY, CDR2 SYGVKD. The CDR3 contains 14 residues. This chain's CDR3 is CAIRGTGGTGELFF. In DNA form, the CDR3 reads TGTGCCATCCGGGGGACAGGGGGCACCGGGGAGCTGTTTTTT.

J is TRBJ1-4 and V is TRBV5-6; D is perhaps TRBD1 (5 bases). Trimming left V 4 bases short and J 3 bases short, with 10 bases between. The CDR3 sequence is 14 residues long. The germline V gene encodes CDR1 SGHDT and CDR2 YYEEEE. The CDR3 sequence: CASSLRQSNEKLFF. The CDR3 region has the DNA TGTGCCAGCAGCCTGAGACAGTCTAATGAAAAACTGTTTTTT.

The chain combines TRBV7-2 with TRBJ2-3, with 7 bases matching TRBD2. The CDR3 has 13 residues. Per germline, CDR1 SGHTA and CDR2 FQGNSA. J lost 6 bases, V lost 4 bases, and 4 bases had no gene match. The CDR3 bases are TGTGCCAGCAGCTGGGGGGAGGGGGATACGCAGTATTTT. This codes for CASSWGEGDTQYF.

V usage is TRBV19 and J usage is TRBJ1-1; D not resolved. Germline CDR1 and CDR2: LNHDA and SQIVND (reference sequence). This CDR3 contains 11 residues. V dropped 3 bases and J dropped 6 bases, with 5 bases sitting between them. CDR3 sequence reads: CASSMAAEAFF. The CDR3 DNA sequence: TGTGCCAGTAGTATGGCAGCTGAAGCTTTCTTT. The full variable domain, rest sourced from reference TRBV19 and TRBJ1-1, is DGGITQSPKYLFRKEGQNVTLSCEQNLNHDAMYWYRQDPGQGLRLIYYSQIVNDFQKGDIAEGYSVSREKKESFPLTVTSAQKNPTAFYLCASSMAAEAFFGQGTRLTVV.

This clone was counted between two and nine times. V and J are TRBV4-1 and TRBJ1-3; no reliable D call. The CDR3 spans 17 residues. Germline CDR1 reads MGHRA; CDR2 reads YSYEKL. The ends were cut back, 3 bases at V and 0 bases at J, with 15 bases in the middle. The CDR3 protein is CASSQSRAGRSGNTIYF. DNA for the CDR3: TGCGCCAGCAGCCAGTCTAGGGCGGGTCGCTCTGGAAACACCATATATTTT.

The DNA for the CDR3 is TGTGCCAGCAGCAGTAGCAGGGGTGTTAACACCGGGGAGCTGTTTTTT. Its protein product is CASSSSRGVNTGELFF. J is TRBJ2-2 and V is TRBV11-3, with a possible D match to TRBD1 (6 bases). This CDR3 spans 16 amino acids. V was clipped by 5 bases and J by 2 bases, with 15 bases between them. Germline V lookup: CDR1 SGHNT, CDR2 YENEEA.

The V and J genes are TRBV28 and TRBJ2-3; weak D call: TRBD2 (5 bases). V was cut by 5 bases and J by 4 bases, with 16 bases left in between. The CDR3 runs 15 residues. CDR1 is MDHEN and CDR2 is SYDVKM in the germline V gene. CDR3 in amino acids: CASSPARGNADTQYF. The CDR3 bases are TGTGCCAGCAGTCCCGCGCGAGGGAACGCAGATACGCAGTATTTT. Combining the CDR3 with reference TRBV28 and TRBJ2-3 gives the whole variable domain DVKVTQSSRYLVKRTGEKVFLECVQDMDHENMFWYRQDPGLGLRLIYFSYDVKMKEKGDIPEGYSVSREKKERFSLILESASTNQTSMYLCASSPARGNADTQYFGPGTRLTVL.

The gene calls are TRBV19 and TRBJ2-7, with D possibly TRBD1 on 6 matching bases. The germline gives CDR1 LNHDA, CDR2 SQIVND (reference sequence). Trimming took off 2 bases at V and 4 bases at J, with 9 bases between the two ends. The CDR3 sequence is 13 residues long. CDR3 region: CASSINRAYEQYF. The DNA for the CDR3 is TGTGCCAGTAGTATAAACAGGGCTTACGAGCAGTACTTC.

The chain links TRBV4-1 to TRBJ2-5; 9 nucleotides agree with TRBD2. CDR1 is MGHRA and CDR2 is YSYEKL in the germline V gene. The CDR3 is 17 residues long. The J segment lost 0 bases and the V segment lost 0 bases, leaving 5 bases of the junction unmatched. CDR3 protein: CASSQEGGGADQETQYF. In DNA, the CDR3 is TGCGCCAGCAGCCAAGAAGGCGGGGGGGCTGACCAAGAGACCCAGTACTTC.

The genes are TRBV11-1 and TRBJ2-3; tentatively, D is TRBD2 (5 bases). The CDR3 spans 16 residues. With 5 bases removed from V and 0 bases from J, the gap between germline ends came to 15 bases. CDR1 and CDR2 from the germline V gene are SGHAT and FQDESV (reference sequence). CDR3 loop: CASSPRGLSSTDTQYF. Written as DNA, the CDR3 is TGTGCCAGCAGCCCCCGGGGTCTTAGCAGCACAGATACGCAGTATTTT.

The chain combines TRBV15 with TRBJ1-3; no definite D call. The germline V gene encodes CDR1 LNHNV and CDR2 YYDKDF (reference sequence). The CDR3 sequence is 15 residues long. V was clipped by 3 bases and J by 4 bases, with 13 bases between them. CDR3 in DNA: TGTGCCACCAGCAGGGAGTCGGAGGCAGGAAACACCATATATTTT. Its translation is CATSRESEAGNTIYF.